The next 20 T cell receptor beta chains were all read from a single sample in a study of early T cells in non-severe SARS-CoV-2 infection. TCRdb analysed the 5' RACE reads with MiXCR anew, one entry per CDR3 protein. Of some 32,000 distinct CDR3 sequences listed, approximately 5.3% are singletons. Sample: whole blood. The receptors were gathered from an adult who was a healthcare worker with PCR-confirmed SARS-CoV-2 infection or an uninfected control (not recorded which).

The sample holds many counts of this clonotype. The V and J genes are TRBV5-1 and TRBJ2-5, with D possibly matching TRBD2 (6 bases). CDR1 SGHRS and CDR2 YFSETQ come from the germline V gene. Trimming removed 1 base from V and 3 bases from J, with 16 bases in between. The CDR3 consists of 16 residues. CDR3 protein: CASSLNPPGTEETQYF. CDR3 nucleotide sequence: TGCGCCAGCAGCTTGAATCCCCCAGGGACTGAAGAGACCCAGTACTTC.

V usage is TRBV18 and J usage is TRBJ2-7; 7 bases line up with TRBD1. Germline V CDR1 and CDR2: KGHSH, LQKENI. The CDR3 spans 15 residues. Trimming at V came to 2 bases and at J to 2 bases, leaving 6 bases not matched to a gene. The DNA for the CDR3 is TGTGCCAGCTCACCAGTAGGGGGCAGCACCTACGAGCAGTACTTC. Amino acids: CASSPVGGSTYEQYF.

V gene TRBV3-1 combines with J gene TRBJ2-7; D is possibly TRBD2 (6 bases). Trimming removed 4 bases at V and 6 bases at J, with 13 bases between. The CDR3 sequence is 13 residues long. CDR1 is LGHDT, CDR2 YNNKEL, per germline (reference sequence). The CDR3 DNA reads TGTGCCAGCAGCCCCGGGACTCCGGTCGAGCAGTACTTC. It yields the protein CASSPGTPVEQYF.

This clonotype was picked up many times. This chain joins TRBV9 and TRBJ2-3; D unresolved. The CDR3 sequence is 14 residues long. CDR1 is SGDLS and CDR2 is YYNGEE in the germline V gene. The V gene lost 0 bases and the J gene lost 2 bases, with 7 bases spanning the gap. CDR3 nucleotides: TGTGCCAGCAGCGTAGGAACCAACACAGATACGCAGTATTTT. It is translated as CASSVGTNTDTQYF. The full variable domain, its missing parts supplied by reference TRBV9 and TRBJ2-3, is DSGVTQTPKHLITATGQRVTLRCSPRSGDLSVYWYQQSLDQGLQFLIQYYNGEERAKGNILERFSAQQFPDLHSELNLSSLELGDSALYFCASSVGTNTDTQYFGPGTRLTVL.

This clonotype was seen ten or more times. V gene TRBV5-1 combines with J gene TRBJ2-3; D possibly uses TRBD1 or TRBD2 (5 bases each). V lost 4 bases and J lost 4, with 10 bases in between. The CDR3 consists of 13 residues. Germline V lookup: CDR1 SGHRS, CDR2 YFSETQ. CDR3 loop: CASSKQEADTQYF. The CDR3 bases are TGCGCCAGCAGCAAACAGGAGGCAGATACGCAGTATTTT.

The V and J genes are TRBV28 and TRBJ1-2; perhaps TRBD1 as D (5 bases). V lost 9 bases to trimming and J lost 3 bases, with 20 bases between them. This CDR3 has 15 amino acids. CDR1 is MDHEN and CDR2 is SYDVKM in the germline V gene. As DNA, the CDR3 is TGTGCCAGTTGCCTTACCCGCAGGGATGACTATGGCTACACCTTC. It encodes CASCLTRRDDYGYTF.

The chain combines TRBV25-1 with TRBJ2-5; D unclear. This CDR3 region has 13 residues. Trimming took off 6 bases at V and 2 bases at J, with 10 bases between the two ends. Germline values: CDR1 MGHDK, CDR2 SYGVNS. This CDR3 is CASREPGQETQYF. The CDR3 DNA reads TGTGCCAGCAGAGAACCCGGGCAAGAGACCCAGTACTTC.

The rearrangement links TRBV20-1 to TRBJ2-3, with 11 bases identical to TRBD2. J gave up 4 bases and V 5 bases, and 8 bases lay outside the gene matches. Germline CDR1 DFQATT, CDR2 SNEGSKA (reference sequence). This CDR3 spans 15 amino acids. CDR3 protein: CSAELLAGVPDTQYF. The CDR3 region has the DNA TGCAGTGCTGAACTACTAGCGGGAGTCCCAGATACGCAGTATTTT.

This chain connects TRBV24-1 to TRBJ2-1; D is uncertain. V shed 2 bases and J shed 0 bases, with 10 bases lying between them. Germline V gene lookup returns CDR1 KGHDR and CDR2 SFDVKD. CDR3 length: 16 amino acids. The CDR3 region is CATSDSTGYSYNEQFF. In DNA form, the CDR3 reads TGTGCCACCAGTGATTCAACGGGCTACTCCTACAATGAGCAGTTCTTC.

This clonotype was detected many times. This chain joins TRBV3-1 and TRBJ1-6; D not resolved. Trimming removed 0 bases at V and 6 bases at J, with 9 bases between. CDR1 is LGHDT, CDR2 YNNKEL, per germline (reference sequence). The CDR3 totals 15 residues. The CDR3, as DNA: TGTGCCAGCAGCCAAGAATCGACTTTTAATTCACCCCTCCACTTT. The encoded protein is CASSQESTFNSPLHF.

This clonotype was counted many times. The V call is TRBV24-1, the J call TRBJ2-2; tentatively, D is TRBD1 (6 bases). Trimming took off 5 bases at V and 6 bases at J, with 15 bases between the two ends. The germline V gene encodes CDR1 KGHDR and CDR2 SFDVKD. The length of the CDR3 is 15 residues. The DNA of the CDR3 is TGTGCCACCAGTGCCGCGGACAGTGAGGCCGGGGAGCTGTTTTTT. Residues: CATSAADSEAGELFF.

This clonotype was observed many times. This chain joins TRBV27 and TRBJ2-7; TRBD2 matches at 10 bases. The junction had 8 bases not matched to a gene; V was cut back by 6 bases and J by 0 bases. CDR1 and CDR2 from the germline V gene are MNHEY and SMNVEV (reference sequence). CDR3 length: 16 residues. The CDR3 protein is CASSREASGSSYEQYF. CDR3 coding DNA: TGTGCCAGCAGCCGAGAAGCTAGCGGGAGCTCCTACGAGCAGTACTTC.

The J gene is TRBJ2-3, the V gene TRBV28, with 9 bases lining up with TRBD2. The V segment lost 5 bases and the J segment 3 bases; nucleotides outside the gene matches: 6. Germline V gives CDR1 MDHEN, CDR2 SYDVKM. CDR3 size: 15 residues. The CDR3 loop reads CASSQSGRNTDTQYF. The CDR3 DNA follows: TGTGCCAGCAGTCAGAGCGGGAGGAATACAGATACGCAGTATTTT. Full variable domain (missing parts from reference TRBV28 and TRBJ2-3): DVKVTQSSRYLVKRTGEKVFLECVQDMDHENMFWYRQDPGLGLRLIYFSYDVKMKEKGDIPEGYSVSREKKERFSLILESASTNQTSMYLCASSQSGRNTDTQYFGPGTRLTVL.

The V call is TRBV20-1, the J call TRBJ1-2, with a possible D match to TRBD1 (5 bases). Germline-derived CDR1 and CDR2 are DFQATT and SNEGSKA (reference sequence). Between the trimmed V and J ends, which lost 3 bases and 6 bases, there was a span of 17 bases. This CDR3 comprises 14 residues. The chain's CDR3 is CSASQAGLTNGYTF. CDR3 in DNA: TGCAGTGCTAGCCAAGCGGGACTTACAAATGGCTACACCTTC.

This clonotype was observed many times. J is TRBJ2-7 and V is TRBV5-1, with a weak D call TRBD1 (6 bases). Trimming pared 4 bases from V and 5 bases from J, leaving 16 bases between. The germline V gene encodes CDR1 SGHRS and CDR2 YFSETQ. The CDR3 extends over 14 amino acids. Written as DNA, the CDR3 is TGCGCCAGCAGCAACAGGGTTGGGCCGGACGAGCAGTACTTC. Its protein product is CASSNRVGPDEQYF.

This clonotype was counted at least ten times. The rearrangement uses TRBV12-3 or TRBV12-4 and TRBJ2-1; 8 bases are shared with TRBD1. CDR3 length: 14 residues. V was pared by 1 base and J by 15 bases, with 11 bases of the junction left unmatched. The CDR3 sequence: CASSLGQGSLHPFF. CDR3 DNA sequence: TGTGCCAGCAGTTTAGGACAGGGGAGCTTACATCCGTTCTTC.

The chain has TRBV5-1 and TRBJ1-4, with D perhaps TRBD1 (5 bases). Looked up from germline, CDR1 is SGHRS and CDR2 is YFSETQ. The CDR3 runs to 14 residues. V was trimmed by 7 bases and J by 3 bases, leaving 13 bases between them. The CDR3 sequence is CASSGGSANEKLFF. CDR3 in DNA: TGCGCCAGCTCTGGGGGATCGGCTAATGAAAAACTGTTTTTT.

This clonotype was counted only a few times. This chain joins TRBV20-1 and TRBJ2-3; D possibly corresponds to TRBD2 (6 bases). The germline gives CDR1 DFQATT, CDR2 SNEGSKA (reference sequence). The CDR3 consists of 13 residues. V lost 6 bases and J lost 2, with 12 bases in between. CDR3 protein: CSADSGFTDTQYF. The CDR3 nucleotides are TGCAGTGCCGATAGCGGATTCACAGATACGCAGTATTTT.

This clonotype appeared many times. The V call is TRBV12-3 or TRBV12-4, the J call TRBJ2-2; TRBD2 agrees at 11 bases. The CDR3 contains 18 residues. The trim removed 2 bases at V and 3 bases at J, leaving 8 bases unmatched. The CDR3 coding sequence is TGTGCCAGCAGTTTATGGCTAGCGGGAGGACGGTACACCGGGGAGCTGTTTTTT. Amino acids: CASSLWLAGGRYTGELFF.

This clonotype was counted at least ten times. J is TRBJ2-5 and V is TRBV4-2; no definite D call. The germline gives CDR1 LGHNA, CDR2 YNFKEQ. V was trimmed by 0 bases and J by 1 base, leaving 6 bases between them. This CDR3 is 14 amino acids long. The CDR3 loop reads CASSQEAGQETQYF. The CDR3, as DNA: TGTGCCAGCAGCCAAGAGGCCGGCCAAGAGACCCAGTACTTC.